A selection of T cell receptor beta chains follows, all from one sample in a study of regulatory T cells in long-lasting Graves disease. MiXCR was run by TCRdb on the multiplex PCR reads, yielding one entry per CDR3 protein. The sample shows about 400,000 distinct CDR3 sequences, less than 25% of them seen only once. The sample consisted of peripheral blood mononuclear cells (PBMCs), taken when the disease was refractory, from a patient treated with antithyroid drugs. The receptors here all came from a female donor with Graves disease. Each CDR3 is given with its conserved first and last residue. The order of the fields is CDR3 DNA, CDR3 protein, D gene, V gene, clone size, J gene. D genes are given only for firm matches. Clone size is shown for a subset of rows, as once, few, many or a class of expanded clone.

CDR3 DNA: TGTGCCAGCAGCCATGTGGGGCCTGGCACCGGGGAGCTGTTTTTT
CDR3 protein: CASSHVGPGTGELFF
D gene: -
V gene: TRBV6-1
clone size: many
J gene: TRBJ2-2

CDR3 DNA: TGTGCCAGCAGCCTTCAGCCGACAGGGGGCTCAAACACTGAAGCTTTCTTT
CDR3 protein: CASSLQPTGGSNTEAFF
D gene: TRBD1
V gene: TRBV3-1
clone size: few
J gene: TRBJ1-1

CDR3 DNA: TGTGCCAGCAGCTTGGCCCTAGGGGCGTACGAGCAGTACTTC
CDR3 protein: CASSLALGAYEQYF
D gene: -
V gene: TRBV5-5
clone size: -
J gene: TRBJ2-7

CDR3 DNA: TGTGCCAGCAGCTTAGGCAGGGAGAGGGATGGCTACACCTTC
CDR3 protein: CASSLGRERDGYTF
D gene: -
V gene: TRBV7-9
clone size: few
J gene: TRBJ1-2

CDR3 DNA: TGCGCCAGCAGGGGGGGGATAGCGCAGAACACTGAAGCTTTCTTT
CDR3 protein: CASRGGIAQNTEAFF
D gene: -
V gene: TRBV4-3
clone size: -
J gene: TRBJ1-1

CDR3 DNA: TGCAGTGCTGACTCCGACCGTCGCGATGAGCAGTTCTTC
CDR3 protein: CSADSDRRDEQFF
D gene: -
V gene: TRBV20-1
clone size: -
J gene: TRBJ2-1

CDR3 DNA: TGTGCCTGGAGTCTCCCAAGACTAGCGGGATTAAACGAGCAGTACTTC
CDR3 protein: CAWSLPRLAGLNEQYF
D gene: TRBD2
V gene: TRBV30
clone size: few
J gene: TRBJ2-7

CDR3 DNA: TGTGCCAGCAGTCTCCGACAGAGTTCTAATGAAAAACTGTTTTTT
CDR3 protein: CASSLRQSSNEKLFF
D gene: -
V gene: TRBV28
clone size: many
J gene: TRBJ1-4

CDR3 DNA: TGCAGTGCTAGTGAACAGTCCGACGAGCAGTACTTC
CDR3 protein: CSASEQSDEQYF
D gene: -
V gene: TRBV20-1
clone size: -
J gene: TRBJ2-7

CDR3 DNA: TGTGCCAGCAGCAAAACAAGTACAGGGAACACTGAAGCTTTCTTT
CDR3 protein: CASSKTSTGNTEAFF
D gene: -
V gene: TRBV7-2
clone size: many
J gene: TRBJ1-1

CDR3 DNA: TGTGCCAGCAGCTTATCTACAGGGGGGAGCAATCAGCCCCAGCATTTT
CDR3 protein: CASSLSTGGSNQPQHF
D gene: TRBD1
V gene: TRBV7-2
clone size: -
J gene: TRBJ1-5

CDR3 DNA: TGCAGTGCTTTACACGAATCTGGAAACACCATATATTTT
CDR3 protein: CSALHESGNTIYF
D gene: -
V gene: TRBV20-1
clone size: few
J gene: TRBJ1-3

CDR3 DNA: TGCGCCAGCAGCCTCCTATGGGCGGACAATCAGCCCCAGCATTTT
CDR3 protein: CASSLLWADNQPQHF
D gene: -
V gene: TRBV4-1
clone size: -
J gene: TRBJ1-5

CDR3 DNA: TGTGCCAGTAGTCCGGTCGACACGCTATGGCCCCAGCATTTT
CDR3 protein: CASSPVDTLWPQHF
D gene: -
V gene: TRBV19
clone size: few
J gene: TRBJ1-5

CDR3 DNA: TGTGCCAGCAGTTTGGCTGGCGCTCATGAAGCTTTCTTT
CDR3 protein: CASSLAGAHEAFF
D gene: -
V gene: TRBV28
clone size: many
J gene: TRBJ1-1

CDR3 DNA: TGTGCCAGCAGTTTACGGCGGGACGGGGAGCAGTACTTC
CDR3 protein: CASSLRRDGEQYF
D gene: -
V gene: TRBV28
clone size: many
J gene: TRBJ2-7